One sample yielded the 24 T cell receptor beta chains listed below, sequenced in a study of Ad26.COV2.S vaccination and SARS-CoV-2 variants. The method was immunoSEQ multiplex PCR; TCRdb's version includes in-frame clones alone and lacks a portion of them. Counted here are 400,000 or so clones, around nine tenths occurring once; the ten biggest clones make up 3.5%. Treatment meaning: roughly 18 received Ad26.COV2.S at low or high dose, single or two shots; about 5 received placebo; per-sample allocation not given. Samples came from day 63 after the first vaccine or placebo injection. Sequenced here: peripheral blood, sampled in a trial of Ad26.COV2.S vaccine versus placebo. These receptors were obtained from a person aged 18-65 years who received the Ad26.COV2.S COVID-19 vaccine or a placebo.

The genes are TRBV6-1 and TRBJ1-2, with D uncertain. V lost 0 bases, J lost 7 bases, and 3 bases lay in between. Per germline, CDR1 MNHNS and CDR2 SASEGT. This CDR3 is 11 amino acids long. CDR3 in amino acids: CASSEAGGYTF. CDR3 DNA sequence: TGTGCCAGCAGTGAAGCGGGTGGCTACACCTTC.

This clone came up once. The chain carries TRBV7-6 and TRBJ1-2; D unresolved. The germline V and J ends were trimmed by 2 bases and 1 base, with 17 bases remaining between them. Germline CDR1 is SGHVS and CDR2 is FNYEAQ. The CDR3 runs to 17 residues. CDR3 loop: CASSLFHHPPNNYGYTF. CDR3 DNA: TGTGCCAGCAGCTTATTTCATCACCCCCCTAATAACTATGGCTACACCTTC.

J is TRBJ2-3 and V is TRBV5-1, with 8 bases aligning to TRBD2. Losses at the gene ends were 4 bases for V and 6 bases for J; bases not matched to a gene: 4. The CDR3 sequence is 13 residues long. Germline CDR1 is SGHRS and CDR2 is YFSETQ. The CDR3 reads CASSTASGDTQYF. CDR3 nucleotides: TGCGCCAGCAGCACGGCTAGCGGGGATACGCAGTATTTT.

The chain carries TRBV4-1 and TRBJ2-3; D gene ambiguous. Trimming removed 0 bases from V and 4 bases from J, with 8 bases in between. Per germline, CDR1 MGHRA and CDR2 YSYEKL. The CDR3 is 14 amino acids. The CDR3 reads CASSQEKNPDTQYF. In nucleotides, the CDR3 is TGCGCCAGCAGCCAAGAAAAAAACCCAGATACGCAGTATTTT.

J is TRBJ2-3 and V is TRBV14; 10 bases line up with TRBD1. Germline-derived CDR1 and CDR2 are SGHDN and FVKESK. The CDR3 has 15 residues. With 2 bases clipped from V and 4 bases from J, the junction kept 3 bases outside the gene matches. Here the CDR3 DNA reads TGTGCCAGCAGCCAACTGACAGGGGGCGCAGATACGCAGTATTTT. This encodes CASSQLTGGADTQYF.

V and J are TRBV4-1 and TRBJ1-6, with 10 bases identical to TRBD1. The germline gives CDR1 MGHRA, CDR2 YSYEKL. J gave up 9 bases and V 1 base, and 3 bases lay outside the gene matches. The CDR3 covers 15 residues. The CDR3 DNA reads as TGCGCCAGCAGCCAAGGGGGACAGGGGACTTCACCCCTCCACTTT. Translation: CASSQGGQGTSPLHF.

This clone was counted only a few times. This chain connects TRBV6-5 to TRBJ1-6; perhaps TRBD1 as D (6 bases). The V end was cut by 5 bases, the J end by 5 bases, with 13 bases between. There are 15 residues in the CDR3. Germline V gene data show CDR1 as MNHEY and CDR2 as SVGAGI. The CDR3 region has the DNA TGTGCCAGCAGTACCGGGACAATTAATAATTCACCCCTCCACTTT. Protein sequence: CASSTGTINNSPLHF.

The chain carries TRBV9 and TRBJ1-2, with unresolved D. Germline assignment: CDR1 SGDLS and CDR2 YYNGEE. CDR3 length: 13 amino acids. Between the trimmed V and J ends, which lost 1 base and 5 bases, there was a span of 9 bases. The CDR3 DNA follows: TGTGCCAGCAGCGTAAGCCAGACGTATGGCTACACCTTC. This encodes CASSVSQTYGYTF.

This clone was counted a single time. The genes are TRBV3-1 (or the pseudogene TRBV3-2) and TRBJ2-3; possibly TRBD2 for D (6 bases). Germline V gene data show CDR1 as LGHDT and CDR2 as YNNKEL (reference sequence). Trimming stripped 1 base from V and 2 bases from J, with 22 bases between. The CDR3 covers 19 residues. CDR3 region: CASSQVPARAGSTTDTQYF. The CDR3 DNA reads TGTGCCAGCAGCCAAGTTCCGGCTCGGGCGGGGTCAACCACAGATACGCAGTATTTT.

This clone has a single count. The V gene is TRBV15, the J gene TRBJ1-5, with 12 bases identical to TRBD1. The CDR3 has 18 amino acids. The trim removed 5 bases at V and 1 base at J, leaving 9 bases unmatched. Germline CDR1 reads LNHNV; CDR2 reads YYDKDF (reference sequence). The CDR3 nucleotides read TGTGCCACCAGCCCCGGGACAGGGGGCACGAGAAGCAATCAGCCCCAGCATTTT. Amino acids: CATSPGTGGTRSNQPQHF.

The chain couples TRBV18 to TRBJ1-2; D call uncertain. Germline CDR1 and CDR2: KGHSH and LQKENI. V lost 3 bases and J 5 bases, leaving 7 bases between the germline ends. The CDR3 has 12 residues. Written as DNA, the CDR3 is TGTGCCAGCTCACCTTCCCCGTATGGCTACACCTTC. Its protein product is CASSPSPYGYTF.

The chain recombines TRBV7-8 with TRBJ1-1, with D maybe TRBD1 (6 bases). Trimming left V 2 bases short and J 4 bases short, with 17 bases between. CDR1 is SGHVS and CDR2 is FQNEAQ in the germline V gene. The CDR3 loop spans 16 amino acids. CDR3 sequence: CASSLNLFPQGTEAFF. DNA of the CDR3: TGTGCCAGCAGCTTAAATCTTTTTCCACAGGGCACTGAAGCTTTCTTT.

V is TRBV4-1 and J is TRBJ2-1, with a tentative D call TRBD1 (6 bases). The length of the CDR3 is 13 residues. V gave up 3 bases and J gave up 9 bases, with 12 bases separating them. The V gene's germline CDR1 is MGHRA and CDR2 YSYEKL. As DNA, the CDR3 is TGCGCCAGCAGCCAGTCACAGGGTACTGAGCAGTTCTTC. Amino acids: CASSQSQGTEQFF.

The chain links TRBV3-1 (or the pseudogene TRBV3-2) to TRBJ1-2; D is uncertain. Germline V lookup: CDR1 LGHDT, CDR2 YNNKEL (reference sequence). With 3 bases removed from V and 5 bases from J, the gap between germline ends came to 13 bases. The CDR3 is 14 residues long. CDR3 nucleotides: TGTGCCAGCAGCCAGGGTGTCACCACTTATGGCTACACCTTC. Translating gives CASSQGVTTYGYTF.

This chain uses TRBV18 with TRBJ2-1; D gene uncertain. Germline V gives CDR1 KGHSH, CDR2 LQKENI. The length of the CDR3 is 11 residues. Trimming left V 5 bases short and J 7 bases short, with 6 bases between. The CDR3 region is CASSGRNEQFF. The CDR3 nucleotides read TGTGCCAGCTCAGGGCGGAATGAGCAGTTCTTC.

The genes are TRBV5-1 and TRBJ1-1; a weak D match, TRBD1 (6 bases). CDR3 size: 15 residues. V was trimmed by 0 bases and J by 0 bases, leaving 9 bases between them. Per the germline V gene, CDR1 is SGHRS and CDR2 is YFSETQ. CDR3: CASSLDGQMNTEAFF. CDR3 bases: TGCGCCAGCAGCTTGGATGGACAGATGAACACTGAAGCTTTCTTT.

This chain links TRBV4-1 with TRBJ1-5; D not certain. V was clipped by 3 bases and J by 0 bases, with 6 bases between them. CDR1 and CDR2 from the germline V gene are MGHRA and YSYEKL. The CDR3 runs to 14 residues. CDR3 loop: CASSQGYSNQPQHF. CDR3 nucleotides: TGCGCCAGCAGCCAGGGGTATAGCAATCAGCCCCAGCATTTT.

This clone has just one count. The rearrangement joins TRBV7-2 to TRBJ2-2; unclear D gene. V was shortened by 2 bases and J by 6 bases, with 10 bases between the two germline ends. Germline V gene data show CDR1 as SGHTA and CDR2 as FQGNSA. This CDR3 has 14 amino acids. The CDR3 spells CASSLQLFPGELFF. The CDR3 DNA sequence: TGTGCCAGCAGCTTACAGCTATTTCCCGGGGAGCTGTTTTTT.

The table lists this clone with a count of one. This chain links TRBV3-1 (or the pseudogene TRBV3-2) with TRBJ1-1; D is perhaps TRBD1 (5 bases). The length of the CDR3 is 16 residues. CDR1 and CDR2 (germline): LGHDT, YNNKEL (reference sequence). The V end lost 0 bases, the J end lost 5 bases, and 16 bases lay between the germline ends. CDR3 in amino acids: CASSQELGAWGTEAFF. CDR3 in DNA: TGTGCCAGCAGCCAAGAGTTAGGGGCCTGGGGGACTGAAGCTTTCTTT.

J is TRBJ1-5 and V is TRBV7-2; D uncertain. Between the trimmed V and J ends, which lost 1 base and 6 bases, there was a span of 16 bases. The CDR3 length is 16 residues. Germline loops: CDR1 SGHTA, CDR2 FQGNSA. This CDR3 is CASSLGEGRPTQPQHF. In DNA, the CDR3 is TGTGCCAGCAGCTTAGGGGAAGGCCGCCCGACTCAGCCCCAGCATTTT.

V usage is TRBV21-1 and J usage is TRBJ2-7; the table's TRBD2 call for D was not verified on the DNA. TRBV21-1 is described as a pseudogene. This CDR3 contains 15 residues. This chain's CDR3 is CASSKIRRRSYEQYF. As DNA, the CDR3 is TGTGCCAGCAGCAAAATACGACGGCGGTCCTACGAGCAGTACTTC.

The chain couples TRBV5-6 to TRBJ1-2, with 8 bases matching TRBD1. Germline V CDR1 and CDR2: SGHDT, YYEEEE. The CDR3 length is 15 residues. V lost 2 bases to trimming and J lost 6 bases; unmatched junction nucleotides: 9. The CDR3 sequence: CASSFGEDRVDGYTF. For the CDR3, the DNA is TGTGCCAGCAGCTTCGGGGAGGACAGGGTAGATGGCTACACCTTC.

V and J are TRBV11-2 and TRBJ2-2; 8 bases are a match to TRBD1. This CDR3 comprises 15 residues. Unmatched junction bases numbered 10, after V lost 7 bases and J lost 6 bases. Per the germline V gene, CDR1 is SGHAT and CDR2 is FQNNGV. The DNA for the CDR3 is TGTGCCAGCACCTTTGGGACAGGTAGTTCCGGGGAGCTGTTTTTT. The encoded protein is CASTFGTGSSGELFF.

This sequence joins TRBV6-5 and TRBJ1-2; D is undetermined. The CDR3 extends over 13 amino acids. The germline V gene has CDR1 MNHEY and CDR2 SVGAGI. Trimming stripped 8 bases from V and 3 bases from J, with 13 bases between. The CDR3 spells CASFTAVDYGYTF. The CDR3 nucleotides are TGTGCCAGCTTTACAGCAGTTGACTATGGCTACACCTTC.